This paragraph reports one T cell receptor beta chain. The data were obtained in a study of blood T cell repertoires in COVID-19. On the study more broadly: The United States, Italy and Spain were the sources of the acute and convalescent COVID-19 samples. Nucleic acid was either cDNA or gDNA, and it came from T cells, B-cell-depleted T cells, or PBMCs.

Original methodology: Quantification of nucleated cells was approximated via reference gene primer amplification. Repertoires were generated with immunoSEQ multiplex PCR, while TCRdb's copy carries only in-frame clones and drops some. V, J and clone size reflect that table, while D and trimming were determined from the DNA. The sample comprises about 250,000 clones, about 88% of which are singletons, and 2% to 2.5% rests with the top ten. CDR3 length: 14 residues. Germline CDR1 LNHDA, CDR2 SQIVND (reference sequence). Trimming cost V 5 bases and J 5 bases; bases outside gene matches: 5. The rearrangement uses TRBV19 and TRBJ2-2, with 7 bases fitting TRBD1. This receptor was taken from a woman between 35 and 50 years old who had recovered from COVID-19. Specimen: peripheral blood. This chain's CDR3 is CASSVQGRTGELFF. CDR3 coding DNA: TGTGCCAGTAGTGTACAGGGGAGAACCGGGGAGCTGTTTTTT.